This passage covers 30 T cell receptor beta chains from one sample sequenced in a study of T cells after posttransplantation cyclophosphamide. The data were produced by immunoSEQ multiplex PCR, yet TCRdb's version contains in-frame clones alone and is incomplete. The data contain fewer than 25,000 clones, roughly 90% of them seen just once; the ten biggest clones take up 8.2%. Control samples came 1 year after myeloablative marrow transplants with methotrexate plus calcineurin inhibitor. Source: PBMCs, taken after an allogeneic stem cell transplant with a calcineurin inhibitor and methotrexate. The source is a female patient aged 50 to 65 who received an allogeneic stem cell transplant from an unrelated donor, was CMV-positive, and had chronic GVHD only. Some T cells may be transferred from the graft donor.

The V gene is TRBV7-2, the J gene TRBJ1-1, with TRBD1 matching 7 bases. V was pared by 5 bases and J by 0 bases, with 3 bases of the junction left unmatched. Germline V lookup: CDR1 SGHTA, CDR2 FQGNSA. The CDR3 consists of 14 residues. CDR3: CASSPGTVNTEAFF. CDR3 nucleotides: TGTGCCAGCAGCCCCGGGACAGTGAACACTGAAGCTTTCTTT.

The chain is built from TRBV27 and TRBJ1-6; no definite D call. The CDR3 is made up of 17 amino acids. The germline CDR1 and CDR2 sequences are MNHEY and SMNVEV (reference sequence). V lost 2 bases, J lost 5 bases, and 16 bases lay in between. This CDR3 reads CASSLLNRQTHNSPLHF. The CDR3 nucleotides read TGTGCCAGCAGTTTACTGAACAGACAAACGCATAATTCACCCCTCCACTTT.

V is TRBV28 and J is TRBJ1-3; a weak D match, TRBD1 (5 bases). The CDR3 totals 16 residues. V lost 5 bases, J lost 0 bases, and 14 bases lay in between. The germline V gene has CDR1 MDHEN and CDR2 SYDVKM. CDR3 coding DNA: TGTGCCAGCAGTCTAAGGACACTTCCCTCTGGAAACACCATATATTTT. Protein sequence: CASSLRTLPSGNTIYF.

This clone was observed a single time. The J gene is TRBJ2-7, the V gene TRBV6-6; possibly TRBD1 for D (6 bases). Germline V CDR1 and CDR2: MNHNY, SVGAGI (reference sequence). The CDR3 extends over 14 amino acids. V was pared by 2 bases and J by 2 bases, with 10 bases between. As DNA, the CDR3 is TGTGCCAGCAGTTACGCAGGGGTCCCCTACGAGCAGTACTTC. It yields the protein CASSYAGVPYEQYF.

The V call is TRBV6-5, the J call TRBJ2-7; 7 bases map to TRBD2. J lost 6 bases, V lost 5 bases, and 4 bases had no gene match. Germline values: CDR1 MNHEY, CDR2 SVGAGI. The CDR3 runs to 12 residues. The CDR3 nucleotides read TGTGCCAGCAGTGATGGGGGGGTCGAGCAGTACTTC. It encodes CASSDGGVEQYF.

The V gene is TRBV4-2, the J gene TRBJ2-2; D call uncertain. The CDR3 runs 16 residues. Germline values: CDR1 LGHNA, CDR2 YNFKEQ. Trimming removed 0 bases at V and 1 base at J, with 9 bases between. The DNA of the CDR3 is TGTGCCAGCAGCCAAGATTTTCACGGGAACACCGGGGAGCTGTTTTTT. Translation: CASSQDFHGNTGELFF.

V usage is TRBV11-2 and J usage is TRBJ2-7; TRBD1 aligns across 9 bases. The CDR3 has 17 residues. Unmatched junction bases numbered 10, after V lost 1 base and J lost 3 bases. Per germline, CDR1 SGHAT and CDR2 FQNNGV. The chain's CDR3 is CASSLGTGTGIIYEQYF. In DNA, the CDR3 is TGTGCCAGCAGCTTAGGGACCGGGACAGGGATTATCTACGAGCAGTACTTC.

The V and J genes are TRBV2 and TRBJ1-5; no clear D gene. Per the germline V gene, CDR1 is SNHLY and CDR2 is FYNNEI. The CDR3 contains 13 residues. Deletions cut 7 bases from V and 2 bases from J, with 9 bases between. This CDR3 reads CASNLRGNQPQHF. The CDR3 DNA follows: TGTGCCAGCAATCTGAGGGGCAATCAGCCCCAGCATTTT.

The table lists this clone with a few counts. The genes are TRBV28 and TRBJ2-5, with TRBD2 identical over 12 bases. The germline V gene has CDR1 MDHEN and CDR2 SYDVKM. J was trimmed by 6 bases and V by 5 bases; bases with no gene match: 7. The CDR3 sequence is 15 residues long. The CDR3 loop reads CASSVTSGRTKTQYF. In DNA, the CDR3 is TGTGCCAGCAGTGTGACTAGCGGGAGAACAAAGACCCAGTACTTC.

This clone was found once. The chain links TRBV29-1 to TRBJ1-5; D not certain. Germline CDR1 SQVTM, CDR2 ANQGSEA. Trimming shortened V by 4 bases and J by 0 bases, and 7 bases separated the two germline ends. This CDR3 is built from 13 residues. CDR3: CSVADYSNQPQHF. CDR3 in DNA: TGCAGCGTTGCCGACTATAGCAATCAGCCCCAGCATTTT. Complete variable domain (other parts from reference TRBV29-1 and TRBJ1-5): SAVISQKPSRDICQRGTSLTIQCQVDSQVTMMFWYRQQPGQSLTLIATANQGSEATYESGFVIDKFPISRPNLTFSTLTVSNMSPEDSSIYLCSVADYSNQPQHFGDGTRLSIL.

J is TRBJ1-1 and V is TRBV2, with TRBD1 matching over 8 bases. CDR1 SNHLY and CDR2 FYNNEI come from the germline V gene. CDR3 length equals 18 residues. V shed 9 bases and J 3 bases; nucleotides not matched to a gene: 21. The CDR3 spells CASKFYRQGAGIDTEAFF. In DNA, the CDR3 is TGTGCCAGTAAATTTTATCGGCAGGGGGCGGGCATAGACACTGAAGCTTTCTTT.

The chain has TRBV28 and TRBJ1-3; 8 bases map to TRBD1. The CDR3 extends over 15 amino acids. J was trimmed by 5 bases and V by 2 bases; bases with no gene match: 5. Germline V gene sequence: CDR1 MDHEN, CDR2 SYDVKM. The CDR3 protein is CASSLPGGRRNTIYF. The CDR3, as DNA: TGTGCCAGCAGTTTACCAGGGGGCCGAAGAAACACCATATATTTT.

The rearrangement links TRBV11-2 to TRBJ2-3; 8 bases are a match to TRBD2. Germline V gene lookup returns CDR1 SGHAT and CDR2 FQNNGV. The V and J ends lost 5 bases and 4 bases, in that order; junction bases with no gene match: 8. The CDR3 extends over 15 amino acids. Written as DNA, the CDR3 is TGTGCCAGCAGCCCGGGGGGGGTGTCGTCAGATACGCAGTATTTT. Its translation is CASSPGGVSSDTQYF. Full variable domain (outside the CDR3, taken from reference TRBV11-2 and TRBJ2-3): EAGVAQSPRYKIIEKRQSVAFWCNPISGHATLYWYQQILGQGPKLLIQFQNNGVVDDSQLPKDRFSAERLKGVDSTLKIQPAKLEDSAVYLCASSPGGVSSDTQYFGPGTRLTVL.

The chain has TRBV5-1 and TRBJ1-2; D ambiguous. Trimming removed 0 bases from V and 2 bases from J, with 8 bases in between. Germline assignment: CDR1 SGHRS and CDR2 YFSETQ. CDR3 length: 14 residues. CDR3 sequence: CASSLDAANYGYTF. In DNA form, the CDR3 reads TGCGCCAGCAGCTTGGATGCGGCAAACTATGGCTACACCTTC.

The chain joins TRBV5-4 to TRBJ1-2; D call uncertain. V was cut by 2 bases and J by 4 bases, with 9 bases left in between. Germline V lookup: CDR1 SGHNT, CDR2 YYREEE (reference sequence). This CDR3 has 13 amino acids. The CDR3 is CASSLSQVYGYTF. DNA for the CDR3: TGTGCCAGCAGCTTATCACAAGTCTATGGCTACACCTTC.

This clone was seen once. The chain couples TRBV15 to TRBJ2-3; 8 bases line up with TRBD2. V lost 5 bases and J lost 5; bases outside the gene matches: 12. CDR1 and CDR2 from the germline V gene are LNHNV and YYDKDF (reference sequence). This CDR3 is 16 amino acids long. CDR3 sequence reads: CATSVEEKLAGDTQYF. DNA for the CDR3: TGTGCCACCAGCGTAGAAGAGAAGCTAGCGGGAGATACGCAGTATTTT.

This clone has only one observation. The chain employs TRBV5-4 and TRBJ2-3; 13 bases match TRBD2. Germline V lookup: CDR1 SGHNT, CDR2 YYREEE (reference sequence). The CDR3 length is 16 residues. With V trimmed by 4 bases and J by 1 base, 3 bases remained unmatched. CDR3 in DNA: TGTGCCAGCAGCGGGGGACTAGCGGGACGCACAGATACGCAGTATTTT. Translated, it gives CASSGGLAGRTDTQYF. The variable domain in full, completed from reference TRBV5-4 and TRBJ2-3, reads ETGVTQSPTHLIKTRGQQVTLRCSSQSGHNTVSWYQQALGQGPQFIFQYYREEENGRGNFPPRFSGLQFPNYSSELNVNALELDDSALYLCASSGGLAGRTDTQYFGPGTRLTVL.

This clone has a single count. The gene calls are TRBV2 and TRBJ1-4; 10 positions agree with TRBD1. Germline V CDR1 and CDR2: SNHLY, FYNNEI. CDR3 size: 16 residues. V lost 2 bases, J lost 6 bases, and 6 bases stayed unmatched. CDR3 region: CASSERTGGIHEKLFF. The CDR3 nucleotides read TGTGCCAGCAGTGAACGGACAGGGGGAATACATGAAAAACTGTTTTTT. Together with reference TRBV2 and TRBJ1-4, the CDR3 gives the full variable domain: EPEVTQTPSHQVTQMGQEVILRCVPISNHLYFYWYRQILGQKVEFLVSFYNNEISEKSEIFDDQFSVERPDGSNFTLKIRSTKLEDSAMYFCASSERTGGIHEKLFFGSGTQLSVL.

This sequence joins TRBV6-1 and TRBJ2-5; 7 bases map to TRBD2. The DNA end lines up better with TRBJ2-7; the J call may be wrong. Per germline, CDR1 MNHNS and CDR2 SASEGT. CDR3 length: 12 residues. This CDR3 reads CASSDGGVEQYF. The CDR3 bases are TGTGCCAGCAGTGATGGGGGGGTCGAGCAGTACTTC.

The rearrangement links TRBV7-8 to TRBJ2-3; possible D gene TRBD2, 5 bases. In germline, CDR1 is SGHVS, CDR2 FQNEAQ. V dropped 5 bases and J dropped 8 bases, with 11 bases sitting between them. The CDR3 is made up of 12 amino acids. The CDR3 protein is CASSVSRGTQYF. CDR3 nucleotides: TGTGCCAGCAGCGTTAGTCGGGGTACGCAGTATTTT. The variable domain in full, with the rest retrieved from reference TRBV7-8 and TRBJ2-3, is GAGVSQSPRYKVAKRGQDVALRCDPISGHVSLFWYQQALGQGPEFLTYFQNEAQLDKSGLPSDRFFAERPEGSVSTLKIQRTQQEDSAVYLCASSVSRGTQYFGPGTRLTVL.

CDR3 loop: CASSLFGVSQPQHF. Written as DNA, the CDR3 is TGTGCCAGCAGCTTATTCGGGGTCTCTCAGCCCCAGCATTTT. The chain joins TRBV7-2 to TRBJ1-5; D is undetermined. With 2 bases removed from V and 6 bases from J, the gap between germline ends came to 11 bases. Looked up from germline, CDR1 is SGHTA and CDR2 is FQGNSA. The CDR3 contains 14 residues.

This chain connects TRBV5-1 to TRBJ2-1, with 8 bases lining up with TRBD2. J lost 5 bases, V lost 6 bases, and 13 bases had no gene match. Germline V lookup: CDR1 SGHRS, CDR2 YFSETQ. The CDR3 sequence is 16 residues long. Here the CDR3 DNA reads TGCGCCAGCAAGGAGATAGCGGGGAGCGGTAACAATGAGCAGTTCTTC. As protein: CASKEIAGSGNNEQFF.

This clone was seen just once. The chain recombines TRBV19 with TRBJ1-5; D gene ambiguous. CDR3 size: 13 residues. Germline CDR1 and CDR2: LNHDA and SQIVND (reference sequence). The ends were cut back, 3 bases at V and 4 bases at J, with 7 bases in the middle. The chain's CDR3 is CASSISRNQPQHF. The DNA for the CDR3 is TGTGCCAGTAGTATCTCCAGGAATCAGCCCCAGCATTTT.

The V call is TRBV28, the J call TRBJ2-1; TRBD2 matches at 15 bases. Germline V gives CDR1 MDHEN, CDR2 SYDVKM. This CDR3 has 20 residues. With V trimmed by 4 bases and J by 4 bases, 14 bases remained unmatched. CDR3 nucleotide sequence: TGTGCCAGCAGTTCCCTCGGACTAGCGGGAGGGCCTTTTGGTTACAATGAGCAGTTCTTC. Translated: CASSSLGLAGGPFGYNEQFF.

DNA of the CDR3: TGTGCCAGCGGATACACAGGGAATCAGCCCCAGCATTTT. It is translated as CASGYTGNQPQHF. The rearrangement uses TRBV9 and TRBJ1-5, with a weak D call TRBD1 (6 bases). The germline V and J ends were trimmed by 7 bases and 4 bases, with 12 bases remaining between them. Germline loops: CDR1 SGDLS, CDR2 YYNGEE. The CDR3 sequence is 13 residues long.

The rearrangement links TRBV6-5 to TRBJ2-7; 7 nucleotides line up with TRBD2. The CDR3 sequence is 14 residues long. The trim removed 6 bases at V and 0 bases at J, leaving 5 bases unmatched. From germline, CDR1 is MNHEY and CDR2 SVGAGI. CDR3 residues: CASSPRGSSYEQYF. CDR3 DNA sequence: TGTGCCAGCAGCCCGCGGGGGAGCTCCTACGAGCAGTACTTC.

V and J are TRBV7-9 and TRBJ2-1, with 10 bases fitting TRBD2. The V and J ends lost 4 bases and 5 bases, in that order; junction bases with no gene match: 8. The CDR3 spans 16 residues. The germline V gene encodes CDR1 SEHNR and CDR2 FQNEAQ (reference sequence). Written as DNA, the CDR3 is TGTGCCAGCAGCTACCTAGCGGGAGTGAGCAACAATGAGCAGTTCTTC. It codes for CASSYLAGVSNNEQFF.

V is TRBV7-3 and J is TRBJ2-3; tentatively, D is TRBD2 (6 bases). V lost 2 bases and J 4 bases, leaving 7 bases between the germline ends. Germline lookup yields CDR1 SGHTA and CDR2 FQGTGA. This CDR3 is 13 amino acids long. Written as DNA, the CDR3 is TGTGCCAGCAGCTTAGCGGGATCAGATACGCAGTATTTT. Protein: CASSLAGSDTQYF. Full variable domain (outside the CDR3, taken from reference TRBV7-3 and TRBJ2-3): GAGVSQTPSNKVTEKGKYVELRCDPISGHTALYWYRQSLGQGPEFLIYFQGTGAADDSGLPNDRFFAVRPEGSVSTLKIQRTERGDSAVYLCASSLAGSDTQYFGPGTRLTVL.

The chain carries TRBV7-2 and TRBJ1-3; no clear D. The CDR3 extends over 14 amino acids. CDR1 is SGHTA and CDR2 is FQGNSA in the germline V gene. Trimming stripped 2 bases from V and 8 bases from J, with 13 bases between. The CDR3 loop reads CASSLRGPMDTIYF. For the CDR3, the DNA is TGTGCCAGCAGCTTAAGAGGCCCGATGGACACCATATATTTT.

Only one count was recorded for this clone. The chain combines TRBV29-1 with TRBJ1-1, with D possibly TRBD1 on 6 matching bases. The CDR3 spans 14 residues. Trimming shortened V by 6 bases and J by 1 base, and 15 bases separated the two germline ends. Germline loops: CDR1 SQVTM, CDR2 ANQGSEA. The CDR3 sequence: CSVKGHYSNTEAFF. DNA for the CDR3: TGCAGCGTCAAGGGACACTACTCGAACACTGAAGCTTTCTTT.